This TCR beta chain was captured in a study of cytomegalovirus exposure and HLA in healthy donors. Study-wide background: The Caucasian-associated ancestry cluster held more than 80% of 300 to 500 genotyped donors. General study findings and limits: An analysis was carried out later, and it reportedly showed fewer N-insertions in an Asian-associated ancestry cluster than the approximately 660-donor mean. Productive status was seen about 90% or about 30% of the time for most TCR beta V segments in an earlier analysis. Among the CMV-associated chains, a few were confirmed in vitro as specific for CMV antigens.

On this clone itself: Its antigen is unknown.

With 2 bases clipped from V and 8 bases from J, the junction kept 8 bases outside the gene matches. The V gene's germline CDR1 is SGHTA and CDR2 FQGNSA. The CDR3 runs to 15 residues. With 60 Vbeta and 13 Jbeta primers, the PCR was carried out. This table comes from immunoSEQ multiplex PCR, and its TCRdb copy is limited to in-frame clones, with some not included. The repertoire consists of 58,000 or so clones, with around 80% occurring once and the leading ten covering less than 25%. The chain links TRBV7-2 to TRBJ2-1; 8 nucleotides match TRBD1. This sequence was found in a woman between 35 and 50 years old in good health and CMV-seropositive. Sample: PBMCs. The DNA of the CDR3 is TGTGCCAGCAGCTTAAGGCCAGGGGGCGCCGATGAGCAGTTCTTC. This translates into CASSLRPGGADEQFF.